The source of this T cell receptor beta chain is a study of T cell responses to AZD1222 COVID-19 vaccine. Sequencing was performed with immunoSEQ multiplex PCR; in TCRdb, only in-frame clones are kept and a portion is missing. The sample holds some 86,000 clones; roughly 90% are singletons and the top ten take about 7%. Worth noting for this clone: The antigen remains unidentified.

With V trimmed by 1 base and J by 2 bases, 3 bases remained unmatched. Germline CDR1 MDHEN, CDR2 SYDVKM. The CDR3 runs to 15 residues. Broader study findings: White British people made up most donors, females outnumbered males, and clonal diversity was possibly underestimated.

The clonotype comes from an adult who received the AZD1222 COVID-19 vaccine. The chain combines TRBV28 with TRBJ1-1; 8 nucleotides match TRBD1. Sequenced material: peripheral blood, taken 28 days after the second AZD1222 dose. CDR3: CASSLSGQGNTEAFF. Written as DNA, the CDR3 is TGTGCCAGCAGTTTATCTGGACAGGGTAACACTGAAGCTTTCTTT.